Reported below is one TCR beta chain. The antigen is not known. The sample originates from a study of T cell responses to AZD1222 COVID-19 vaccine. Libraries were prepared by immunoSEQ multiplex PCR; TCRdb keeps only in-frame clonotypes and omits some of them. The sample gives fewer than 80,000 clones, less than 85% of which show up once; about a quarter is in the top ten. This CDR3 spans 15 amino acids. V was pared by 3 bases and J by 1 base, with 12 bases between. Per germline, CDR1 MNHEY and CDR2 SMNVEV (reference sequence). Study-wide results and limits: Spike-specific TCR breadth and depth grew following two AZD1222 doses.

The source of this sequence is an adult in good health. The sample was peripheral blood, taken on day 0 of MenACWY control vaccination. The chain carries TRBV27 and TRBJ2-5, with D uncertain. For the CDR3, the DNA is TGTGCCAGCAGTTTTTCGGCGGTGGTCCAAGAGACCCAGTACTTC. Its protein product is CASSFSAVVQETQYF.